This record concerns one T cell receptor (beta chain) sequence. Its antigen is not identified. The sample comes from a study of T cells after yellow fever vaccination. TCRdb independently ran MiXCR on the 5' RACE reads; one entry per CDR3 protein. The sample includes more than 90,000 distinct CDR3 sequences, roughly 8.9% of them seen just once. The study, taken as a whole, reports: Primary-vaccination clones mostly resurfaced post-booster (less than 98% CD4, more than 85% CD8).

CDR1 is SGHRS and CDR2 is YFSETQ in the germline V gene. V lost 3 bases and J lost 2, with 9 bases in between. The CDR3 is 13 amino acids. Sequencing was performed on CD8+ T cells sorted from PBMCs, taken 45 days after the yellow fever booster vaccination. The rearrangement links TRBV5-1 to TRBJ2-7; D is perhaps TRBD1 (6 bases). The source of this sequence is a man aged 25 to 45 who received the YFV17D yellow fever vaccine. The CDR3 DNA reads as TGCGCCAGCAGCTACGGACAGACCTACGAGCAGTACTTC. Translated, it gives CASSYGQTYEQYF.